This is a list of T cell receptor beta chains from one sample in a study of blood T cells in healthy people across ages. TCRdb used MiXCR to reprocess the 5' RACE reads, holding one entry per CDR3 protein. Here the sample spans hundreds of thousands of distinct CDR3 sequences, around 25% being singletons. This sample also appeared in a second study, on T cells of mothers and their children.

Sequences were obtained from blood. These receptors came from a boy aged 5 to 17 in good health. The CDR3 runs from the conserved cysteine through the conserved F or W. The D gene is left open where the match is weak. The size field is filled for only some rows; it gives once, few, many or a size class.

CSATPLAGVYNEQFF | TGCAGTGCCACACCCCTAGCGGGAGTCTACAATGAGCAGTTCTTC | TRBJ2-1 | TRBV20-1 | - | TRBD2
CSVRFSGSYEQYF | TGCAGCGTTCGCTTTAGCGGCTCCTACGAGCAGTACTTC | TRBJ2-7 | TRBV29-1 | few | -
CASSVEGRGSYNEQFF | TGTGCCAGCAGCGTAGAAGGGAGGGGCTCCTACAATGAGCAGTTCTTC | TRBJ2-1 | TRBV9 | few | TRBD2
CASSLPRDRLEETQYF | TGCGCCAGCAGCCTCCCGAGGGACAGATTAGAAGAGACCCAGTACTTC | TRBJ2-5 | TRBV5-1 | - | TRBD1
CASSLSRQLSSYNEQFF | TGTGCCAGCAGCTTATCTCGGCAGTTGAGCTCCTACAATGAGCAGTTCTTC | TRBJ2-1 | TRBV7-9 | few | -
CASLGGRDGYNEQFF | TGTGCCAGCCTTGGCGGGAGAGACGGCTACAATGAGCAGTTCTTC | TRBJ2-1 | TRBV28 | few | TRBD2
CASCQDGSGVGELFF | TGTGCCAGCTGCCAAGATGGAAGCGGGGTCGGGGAGCTGTTTTTT | TRBJ2-2 | TRBV4-2 | - | TRBD2
CASSSTGSTLGEQYF | TGTGCCAGCAGCTCGACAGGGTCAACTTTGGGCGAGCAGTACTTC | TRBJ2-7 | TRBV7-2 | once | TRBD1
CASSLRWPDSGNTIYF | TGTGCCAGCAGCCTACGGTGGCCCGACTCTGGAAACACCATATATTTT | TRBJ1-3 | TRBV11-2 | - | -
CASRFRSGRVEADTQYF | TGTGCCAGCAGGTTCAGAAGCGGGAGGGTTGAGGCAGATACGCAGTATTTT | TRBJ2-3 | TRBV7-2 | - | TRBD2
CSAWDREDYGYTF | TGCAGTGCTTGGGACAGGGAGGACTATGGCTACACCTTC | TRBJ1-2 | TRBV20-1 | - | TRBD1
CASSQISDTQYF | TGTGCCAGCAGCCAAATCTCAGATACGCAGTATTTT | TRBJ2-3 | TRBV14 | few | -
CSARGGATNEKLFF | TGCAGTGCTAGAGGCGGGGCCACTAATGAAAAACTGTTTTTT | TRBJ1-4 | TRBV20-1 | - | -
CAISELEGSYGYTF | TGTGCCATCAGTGAGTTGGAAGGCAGTTATGGCTACACCTTC | TRBJ1-2 | TRBV10-3 | - | -
CASRLAGSDEQFF | TGTGCCTCCAGACTAGCGGGATCCGATGAGCAGTTCTTC | TRBJ2-1 | TRBV24-1 | few | TRBD2
CASSLSLAGGYEQFF | TGTGCCAGCAGTTTATCCTTAGCGGGAGGCTATGAGCAGTTCTTC | TRBJ2-1 | TRBV27 | - | TRBD2
CASSLEFGRAYGYTF | TGTGCCAGCAGCTTAGAGTTTGGCAGGGCCTATGGCTACACCTTC | TRBJ1-2 | TRBV7-2 | few | -
CAIRTAGGVETQYF | TGTGCCATCAGAACAGCGGGAGGGGTAGAGACCCAGTACTTC | TRBJ2-5 | TRBV10-3 | - | TRBD2
CASSPVGSPTDHSGNTIYF | TGTGCCAGCAGCCCGGTTGGTTCCCCAACGGATCACTCTGGAAACACCATATATTTT | TRBJ1-3 | TRBV4-2 | few | -
CATLSPPSRVDGYTF | TGTGCCACCCTTTCTCCCCCGAGTCGGGTGGATGGCTACACCTTC | TRBJ1-2 | TRBV10-3 | few | -
CASSYGSRGGIDYTF | TGTGCCAGCAGCTACGGTTCACGGGGGGGGATTGACTACACCTTC | TRBJ1-2 | TRBV5-6 | few | -
CSARADSLAGPQHF | TGCAGTGCTAGAGCCGACAGCCTCGCGGGGCCCCAGCATTTT | TRBJ1-5 | TRBV20-1 | few | -
CSVVTSGRGSYNEQFF | TGCAGCGTCGTGACTAGCGGGAGGGGGTCCTACAATGAGCAGTTCTTC | TRBJ2-1 | TRBV29-1 | - | TRBD2
CSVRGDRVLTYEQYF | TGCAGCGTTCGAGGGGACAGGGTTCTTACCTACGAGCAGTACTTC | TRBJ2-7 | TRBV29-1 | - | TRBD1
CASSATSVSYNEQFF | TGCGCCAGCAGCGCGACTAGCGTCTCCTACAATGAGCAGTTCTTC | TRBJ2-1 | TRBV5-1 | - | TRBD2
CASSVEPGTDTQYF | TGTGCCAGCAGCGTAGAGCCAGGTACAGATACGCAGTATTTT | TRBJ2-3 | TRBV9 | - | -
CSAATSGKETDTQYF | TGCAGTGCAGCGACTAGCGGGAAGGAGACAGATACGCAGTATTTT | TRBJ2-3 | TRBV20-1 | few | TRBD2
CASSVAWGTKNIQYF | TGTGCCAGCAGCGTAGCCTGGGGGACCAAAAACATTCAGTACTTC | TRBJ2-4 | TRBV9 | - | -
CASSLEGTGGTEAFF | TGTGCCAGCAGTTTGGAGGGGACAGGGGGCACTGAAGCTTTCTTT | TRBJ1-1 | TRBV27 | - | TRBD1
CASSHGTGGASEAFF | TGTGCCAGCAGCCACGGGACAGGGGGCGCGTCAGAAGCTTTCTTT | TRBJ1-1 | TRBV3-1 | - | TRBD1
CASSLVTSGTETQYF | TGTGCCAGCAGTTTAGTGACTAGCGGGACTGAGACCCAGTACTTC | TRBJ2-5 | TRBV28 | few | TRBD2
CASSKDYSYEQYF | TGTGCCAGCAGCAAGGACTACTCCTACGAGCAGTACTTC | TRBJ2-7 | TRBV12-3/TRBV12-4 | few | -
CASSRVQGSDHYEQYF | TGTGCCAGCAGCAGAGTACAGGGGTCGGATCACTACGAGCAGTACTTC | TRBJ2-7 | TRBV7-9 | - | TRBD1
CSARDAGTSPYNEQFF | TGCAGTGCTAGAGATGCCGGGACTAGCCCTTACAATGAGCAGTTCTTC | TRBJ2-1 | TRBV20-1 | - | TRBD2
CSAATGSQGQPQHF | TGCAGTGCCGCTACCGGGAGCCAGGGTCAGCCCCAGCATTTT | TRBJ1-5 | TRBV20-1 | few | -
CSVRGSLGSTGELFF | TGCAGCGTTCGGGGGAGTTTGGGGAGCACCGGGGAGCTGTTTTTT | TRBJ2-2 | TRBV29-1 | - | -
CAISEWATLSYEQYF | TGTGCCATCAGTGAGTGGGCGACTCTCTCCTACGAGCAGTACTTC | TRBJ2-7 | TRBV10-3 | - | -
CASSQGVGQTNEKLFF | TGTGCCAGCAGCCAAGGGGTGGGACAAACTAATGAAAAACTGTTTTTT | TRBJ1-4 | TRBV14 | - | -
CASSEGGTGGRYGYTF | TGTGCCAGCAGTGAAGGGGGGACAGGGGGCAGATATGGCTACACCTTC | TRBJ1-2 | TRBV6-1 | - | TRBD1
CASSGGYYQPQHF | TGCGCCAGCTCCGGGGGTTACTATCAGCCCCAGCATTTT | TRBJ1-5 | TRBV10-2 | - | -
CSAGGGSGANVLTF | TGCAGTGCTGGAGGGGGGTCTGGGGCCAACGTCCTGACTTTC | TRBJ2-6 | TRBV20-1 | - | -
CASNLPGHTPTRQYF | TGTGCCAGCAACTTACCGGGACATACGCCTACGCGGCAGTACTTC | TRBJ2-7 | TRBV7-9 | - | -
CASSLTGGGQETQYF | TGTGCCAGCAGCCTAACCGGGGGGGGCCAAGAGACCCAGTACTTC | TRBJ2-5 | TRBV3-1 | many | TRBD2
CASSFYNSPLHF | TGTGCCAGCAGTTTCTATAATTCACCCCTCCACTTT | TRBJ1-6 | TRBV6-6 | few | -
CASSQETPKLGTGADVLTF | TGTGCCAGCAGCCAAGAAACTCCTAAGCTAGGTACGGGGGCCGACGTCCTGACTTTC | TRBJ2-6 | TRBV4-2 | - | -